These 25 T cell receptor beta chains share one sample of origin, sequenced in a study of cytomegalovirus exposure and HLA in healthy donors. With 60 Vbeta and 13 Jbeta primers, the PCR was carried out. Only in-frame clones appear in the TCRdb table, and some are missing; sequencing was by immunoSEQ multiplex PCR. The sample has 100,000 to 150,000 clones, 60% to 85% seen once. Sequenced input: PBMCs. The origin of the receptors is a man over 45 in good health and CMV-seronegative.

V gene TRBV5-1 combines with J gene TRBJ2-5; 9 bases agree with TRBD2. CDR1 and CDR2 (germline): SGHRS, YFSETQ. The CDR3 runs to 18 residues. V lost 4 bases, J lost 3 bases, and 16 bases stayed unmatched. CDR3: CASSKIPPMSGGKETQYF. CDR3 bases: TGCGCCAGCAGCAAGATACCCCCGATGAGCGGGGGGAAAGAGACCCAGTACTTC.

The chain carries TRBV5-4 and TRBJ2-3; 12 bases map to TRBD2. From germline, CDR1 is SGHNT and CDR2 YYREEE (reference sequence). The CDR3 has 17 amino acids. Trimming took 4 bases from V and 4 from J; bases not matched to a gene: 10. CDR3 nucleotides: TGTGCCAGCAGCCCTAGGACTAGCGGGGCGGCTGCAGATACGCAGTATTTT. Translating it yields CASSPRTSGAAADTQYF.

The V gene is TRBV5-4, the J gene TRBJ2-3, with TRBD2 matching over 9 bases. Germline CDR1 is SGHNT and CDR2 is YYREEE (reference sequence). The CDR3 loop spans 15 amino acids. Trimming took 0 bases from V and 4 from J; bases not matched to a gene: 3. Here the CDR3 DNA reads TGTGCCAGCAGCTTGGTTGCGGGGGGGGCAGATACGCAGTATTTT. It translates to CASSLVAGGADTQYF.

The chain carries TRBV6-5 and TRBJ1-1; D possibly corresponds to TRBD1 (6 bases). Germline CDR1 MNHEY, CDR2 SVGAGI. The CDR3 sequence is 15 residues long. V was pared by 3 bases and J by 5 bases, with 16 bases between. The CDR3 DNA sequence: TGTGCCAGCAGTTATACAGGGTCCAAAGGGACTGAAGCTTTCTTT. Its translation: CASSYTGSKGTEAFF.

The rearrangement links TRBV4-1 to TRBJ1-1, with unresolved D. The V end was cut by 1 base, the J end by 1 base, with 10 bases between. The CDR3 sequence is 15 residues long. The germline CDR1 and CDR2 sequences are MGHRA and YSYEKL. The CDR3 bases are TGCGCCAGCAGCCAAGCGCAACGGGGGAACACTGAAGCTTTCTTT. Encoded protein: CASSQAQRGNTEAFF.

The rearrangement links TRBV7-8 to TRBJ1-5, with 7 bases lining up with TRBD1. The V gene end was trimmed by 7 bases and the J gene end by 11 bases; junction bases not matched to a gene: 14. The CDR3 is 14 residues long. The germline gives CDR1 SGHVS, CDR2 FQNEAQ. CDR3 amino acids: CASTATGPPETQHF. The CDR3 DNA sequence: TGTGCCAGCACCGCGACAGGGCCCCCCGAGACCCAGCATTTT.

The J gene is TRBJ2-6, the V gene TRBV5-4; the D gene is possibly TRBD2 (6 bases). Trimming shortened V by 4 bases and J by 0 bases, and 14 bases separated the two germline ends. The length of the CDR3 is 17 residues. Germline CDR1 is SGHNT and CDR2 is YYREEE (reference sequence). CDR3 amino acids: CASSPWRGRSGANVLTF. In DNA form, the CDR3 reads TGTGCCAGCAGCCCGTGGAGGGGACGCTCTGGGGCCAACGTCCTGACTTTC.

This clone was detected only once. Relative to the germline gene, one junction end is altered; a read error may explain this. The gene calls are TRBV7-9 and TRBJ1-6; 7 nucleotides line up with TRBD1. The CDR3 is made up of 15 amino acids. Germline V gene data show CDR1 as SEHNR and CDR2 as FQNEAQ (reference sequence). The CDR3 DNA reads TGTTCCAGCAGCTTGACGACAGGGAATAATTCACCCCTCCACTTT. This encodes CSSSLTTGNNSPLHF.

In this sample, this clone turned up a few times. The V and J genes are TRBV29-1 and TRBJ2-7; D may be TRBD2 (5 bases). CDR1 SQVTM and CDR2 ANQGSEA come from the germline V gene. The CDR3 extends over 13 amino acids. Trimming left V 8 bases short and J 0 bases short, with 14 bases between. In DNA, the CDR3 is TGCAGCATTCGAGGGAAGGGCTCCTACGAGCAGTACTTC. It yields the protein CSIRGKGSYEQYF.

The chain's CDR3 is CASSVSTGWNGYTF. As DNA, the CDR3 is TGTGCCAGCAGCGTTTCGACAGGATGGAATGGCTACACCTTC. The chain couples TRBV11-2 to TRBJ1-2; perhaps TRBD1 as D (6 bases). This CDR3 has 14 residues. Germline V gene lookup returns CDR1 SGHAT and CDR2 FQNNGV. V dropped 5 bases and J dropped 6 bases, with 16 bases sitting between them.

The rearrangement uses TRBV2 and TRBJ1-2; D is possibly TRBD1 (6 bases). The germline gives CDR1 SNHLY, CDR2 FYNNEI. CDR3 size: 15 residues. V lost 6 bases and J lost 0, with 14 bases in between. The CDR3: CASRGQSSANYGYTF. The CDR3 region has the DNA TGTGCCAGCAGAGGACAGAGTTCAGCTAACTATGGCTACACCTTC.

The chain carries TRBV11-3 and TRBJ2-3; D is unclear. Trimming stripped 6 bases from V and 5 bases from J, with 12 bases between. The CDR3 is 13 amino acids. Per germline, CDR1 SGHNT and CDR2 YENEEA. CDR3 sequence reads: CASSSLGGDTQYF. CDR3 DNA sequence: TGTGCCAGCAGTTCCCTCGGTGGAGATACGCAGTATTTT.

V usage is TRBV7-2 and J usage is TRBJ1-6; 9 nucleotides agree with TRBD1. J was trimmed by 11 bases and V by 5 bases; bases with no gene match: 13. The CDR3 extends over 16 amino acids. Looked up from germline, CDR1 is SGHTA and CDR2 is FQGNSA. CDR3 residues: CASSPARDRVHAPLHF. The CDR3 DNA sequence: TGTGCCAGCAGCCCAGCGCGGGACAGGGTCCATGCACCCCTCCACTTT.

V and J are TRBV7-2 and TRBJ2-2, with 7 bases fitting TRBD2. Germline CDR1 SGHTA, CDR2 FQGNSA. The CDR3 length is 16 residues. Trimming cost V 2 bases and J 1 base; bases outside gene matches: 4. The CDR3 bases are TGTGCCAGCAGCTTACAAGGGACTAAGAACACCGGGGAGCTGTTTTTT. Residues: CASSLQGTKNTGELFF. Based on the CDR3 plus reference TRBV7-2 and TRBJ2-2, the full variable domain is GAGVSQSPSNKVTEKGKDVELRCDPISGHTALYWYRQSLGQGLEFLIYFQGNSAPDKSGLPSDRFSAERTGGSVSTLTIQRTQQEDSAVYLCASSLQGTKNTGELFFGEGSRLTVL.

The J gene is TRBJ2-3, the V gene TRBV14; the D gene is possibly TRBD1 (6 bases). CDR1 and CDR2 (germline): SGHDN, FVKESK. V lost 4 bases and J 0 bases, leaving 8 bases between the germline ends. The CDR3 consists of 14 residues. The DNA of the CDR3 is TGTGCCAGCAGCCCTGGACAGAGCACAGATACGCAGTATTTT. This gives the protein CASSPGQSTDTQYF.

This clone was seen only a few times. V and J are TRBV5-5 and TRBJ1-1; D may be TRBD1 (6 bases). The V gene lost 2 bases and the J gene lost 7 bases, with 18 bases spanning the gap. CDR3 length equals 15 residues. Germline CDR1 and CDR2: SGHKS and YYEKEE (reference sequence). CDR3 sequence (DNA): TGTGCCAGCAGCTTCTTCTACAGGGAAAAGGGTGAAGCTTTCTTT. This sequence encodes CASSFFYREKGEAFF.

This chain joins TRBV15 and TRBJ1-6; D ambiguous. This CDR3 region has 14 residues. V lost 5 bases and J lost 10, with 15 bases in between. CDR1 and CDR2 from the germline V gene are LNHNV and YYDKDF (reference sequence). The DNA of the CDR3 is TGTGCCACCAGCGTAACAAATCCGGGATCACCCCTCCACTTT. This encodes CATSVTNPGSPLHF.

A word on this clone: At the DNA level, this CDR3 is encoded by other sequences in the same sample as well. CDR3 residues: CASSYRSGEGYGYTF. The CDR3 region has the DNA TGTGCCAGCAGTTACAGAAGCGGGGAGGGTTATGGCTACACCTTC. The chain couples TRBV6-5 to TRBJ1-2; D unresolved. Per germline, CDR1 MNHEY and CDR2 SVGAGI. The CDR3 covers 15 residues. Trimming stripped 2 bases from V and 5 bases from J, with 15 bases between.

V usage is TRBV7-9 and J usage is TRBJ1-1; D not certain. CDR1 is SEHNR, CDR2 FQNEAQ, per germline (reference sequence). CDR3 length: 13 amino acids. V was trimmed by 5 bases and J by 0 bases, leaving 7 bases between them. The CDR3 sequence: CASSDTLNTEAFF. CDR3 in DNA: TGTGCCAGCAGCGATACATTGAACACTGAAGCTTTCTTT.

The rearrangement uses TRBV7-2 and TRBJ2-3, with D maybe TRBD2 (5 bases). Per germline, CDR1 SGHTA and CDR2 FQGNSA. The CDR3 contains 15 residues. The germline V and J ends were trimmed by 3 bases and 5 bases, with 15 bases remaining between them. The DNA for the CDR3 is TGTGCCAGCAGCTTTTTAGGACTCTACGGAGATACGCAGTATTTT. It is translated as CASSFLGLYGDTQYF. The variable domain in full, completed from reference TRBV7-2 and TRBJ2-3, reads GAGVSQSPSNKVTEKGKDVELRCDPISGHTALYWYRQSLGQGLEFLIYFQGNSAPDKSGLPSDRFSAERTGGSVSTLTIQRTQQEDSAVYLCASSFLGLYGDTQYFGPGTRLTVL.

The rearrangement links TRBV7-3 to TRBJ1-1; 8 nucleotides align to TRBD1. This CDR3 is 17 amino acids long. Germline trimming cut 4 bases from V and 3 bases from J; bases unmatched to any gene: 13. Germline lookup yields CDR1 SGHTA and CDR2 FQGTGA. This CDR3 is CASSSWRSGQGDTEAFF. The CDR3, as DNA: TGTGCCAGCAGCTCATGGCGATCCGGACAGGGTGACACTGAAGCTTTCTTT.

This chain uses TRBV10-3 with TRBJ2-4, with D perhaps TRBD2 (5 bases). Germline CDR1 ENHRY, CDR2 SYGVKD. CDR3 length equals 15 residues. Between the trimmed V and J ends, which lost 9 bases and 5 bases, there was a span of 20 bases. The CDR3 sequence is CAIARGPDSQNIQYF. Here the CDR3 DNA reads TGTGCCATTGCCCGCGGGCCCGACTCTCAAAACATTCAGTACTTC.

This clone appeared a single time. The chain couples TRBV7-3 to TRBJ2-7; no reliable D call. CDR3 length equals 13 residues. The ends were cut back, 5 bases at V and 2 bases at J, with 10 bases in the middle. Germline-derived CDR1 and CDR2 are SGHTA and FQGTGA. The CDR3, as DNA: TGTGCCAGCAGCGCCTCACAGACCTACGAGCAGTACTTC. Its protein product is CASSASQTYEQYF.

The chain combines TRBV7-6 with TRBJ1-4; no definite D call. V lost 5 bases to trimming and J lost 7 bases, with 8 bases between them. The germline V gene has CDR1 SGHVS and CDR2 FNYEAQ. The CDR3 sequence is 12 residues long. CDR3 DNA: TGTGCCAGCAGCACGGGAGTTGAAAAACTGTTTTTT. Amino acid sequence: CASSTGVEKLFF. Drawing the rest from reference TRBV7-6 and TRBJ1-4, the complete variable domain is GAGVSQSPRYKVTKRGQDVALRCDPISGHVSLYWYRQALGQGPEFLTYFNYEAQQDKSGLPNDRFSAERPEGSISTLTIQRTEQRDSAMYRCASSTGVEKLFFGSGTQLSVL.

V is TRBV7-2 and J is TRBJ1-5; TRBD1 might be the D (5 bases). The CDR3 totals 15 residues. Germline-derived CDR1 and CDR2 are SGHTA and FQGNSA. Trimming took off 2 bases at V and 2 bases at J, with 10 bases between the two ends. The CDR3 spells CASSLLGTGNQPQHF. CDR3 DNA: TGTGCCAGCAGCTTATTAGGGACTGGCAATCAGCCCCAGCATTTT. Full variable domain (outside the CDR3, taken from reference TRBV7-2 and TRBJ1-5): GAGVSQSPSNKVTEKGKDVELRCDPISGHTALYWYRQSLGQGLEFLIYFQGNSAPDKSGLPSDRFSAERTGGSVSTLTIQRTQQEDSAVYLCASSLLGTGNQPQHFGDGTRLSIL.